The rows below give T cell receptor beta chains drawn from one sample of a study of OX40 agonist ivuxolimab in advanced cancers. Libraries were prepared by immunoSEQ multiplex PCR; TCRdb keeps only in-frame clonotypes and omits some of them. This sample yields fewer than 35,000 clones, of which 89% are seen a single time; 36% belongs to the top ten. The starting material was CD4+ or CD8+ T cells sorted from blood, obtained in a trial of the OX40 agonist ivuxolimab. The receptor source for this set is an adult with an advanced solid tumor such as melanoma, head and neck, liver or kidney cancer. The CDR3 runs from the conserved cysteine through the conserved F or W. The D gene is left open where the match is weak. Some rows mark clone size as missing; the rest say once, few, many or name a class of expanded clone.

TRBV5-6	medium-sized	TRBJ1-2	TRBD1	TGTGCCAGCAGCTCGACCGGGACAGGGGGCCGGGGGGACTATGGCTACACCTTC	CASSSTGTGGRGDYGYTF
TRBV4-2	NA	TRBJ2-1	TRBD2	TGTGCCAGCAGCCAAGATTTGCTAGCGGGAGGGTCCTACAATGAGCAGTTCTTC	CASSQDLLAGGSYNEQFF
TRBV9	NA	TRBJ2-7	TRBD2	TGTGCCAGCAGCGGTAGCGGGGGCTACGAGCAGTACTTC	CASSGSGGYEQYF
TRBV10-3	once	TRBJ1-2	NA	TGTGCCATCAGTACAGGGTTGGACGACTACACCTTC	CAISTGLDDYTF
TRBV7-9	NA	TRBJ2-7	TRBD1	TGTGCCAGCAGCTTAGGTTCGACGGGGACAGGGGTCTTC	CASSLGSTGTGVF
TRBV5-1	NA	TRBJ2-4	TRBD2	TGCGCCAGCAGCGCGTCCGGGACTAGCGGGAGTCTAGCCAAAAACATTCAGTACTTC	CASSASGTSGSLAKNIQYF
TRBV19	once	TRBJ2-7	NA	TGTGCCAGTAGTATCGCAGGGTTCCACTACGAGCAGTACTTC	CASSIAGFHYEQYF
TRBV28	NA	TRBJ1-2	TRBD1	TGTGCCAGCAGTTTCGGGCAGGGGGCAGGGTATGGCTACACCTTC	CASSFGQGAGYGYTF
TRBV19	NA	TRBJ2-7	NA	TGTGCCAGTAGTATAGGGAGCATAAACTACGAGCAGTACTTC	CASSIGSINYEQYF
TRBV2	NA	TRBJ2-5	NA	TGTGCCAGCAGTGAAGGAGCCAGCAACCAAGAGACCCAGTACTTC	CASSEGASNQETQYF
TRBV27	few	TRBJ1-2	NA	TGTGCCAGCAGTTTATCGGTCAGCTCATATGGCTACACCTTC	CASSLSVSSYGYTF
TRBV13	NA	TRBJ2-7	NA	TGTGCCAGCAGCAGACGGACGGATACCTACGAGCAGTACTTC	CASSRRTDTYEQYF
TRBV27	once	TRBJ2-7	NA	TGTGCCAGCAGTTTATCCCACGGGTCCTATCAGGAGCAGTACTTC	CASSLSHGSYQEQYF
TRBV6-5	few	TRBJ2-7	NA	TGTGCCAGCAGTACAGTTCCCTACGAGCAGTACTTC	CASSTVPYEQYF
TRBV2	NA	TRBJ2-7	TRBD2	TGTGCCAGCACTCCAAGCGGGGCGGGTAGCTTGACTGGCTACGAGCAGTACTTC	CASTPSGAGSLTGYEQYF
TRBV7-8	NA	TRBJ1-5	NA	TGTGCCAGCAGCCCCGAGCAGGGGACTAGCAATCAGCCCCAGCATTTT	CASSPEQGTSNQPQHF
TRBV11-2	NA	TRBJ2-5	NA	TGTGCCAGCAGCTTAGAAGGGCCCCAAGAGACCCAGTACTTC	CASSLEGPQETQYF
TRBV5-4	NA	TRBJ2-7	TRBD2	TGTGCCAGCAGCTCAATGTTAGCGGGGATAGCCTACGAGCAGTACTTC	CASSSMLAGIAYEQYF
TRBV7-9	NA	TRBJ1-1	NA	TGTGCCAGCAGCTTAGTATGGGAGGGCACTGAAGCTTTCTTT	CASSLVWEGTEAFF
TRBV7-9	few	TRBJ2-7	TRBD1	TGTGCCAGCAGCCCCGGGACAGGGTCCTACGAGCAGTACTTC	CASSPGTGSYEQYF
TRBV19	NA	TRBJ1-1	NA	TGTGCCAGTAGTCAAGGACTGAGTGAAGCTTTCTTT	CASSQGLSEAFF
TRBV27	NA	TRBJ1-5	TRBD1	TGTGCCAGCAGAGAAACCGGGACAGAAAATCGGCCCCAGCATTTT	CASRETGTENRPQHF
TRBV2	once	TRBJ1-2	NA	TGTGCCAGCAGTGGGCCCGAGGAGTACACCTTC	CASSGPEEYTF
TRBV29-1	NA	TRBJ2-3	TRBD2	TGCAGCGTTGAGGGCGGGAGGGCAGATACGCAGTATTTT	CSVEGGRADTQYF
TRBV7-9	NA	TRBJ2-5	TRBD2	TGTGCCAGCAGCCTAAGCGGGGGGGAGGAGACCCAGTACTTC	CASSLSGGEETQYF
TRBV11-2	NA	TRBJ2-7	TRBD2	TGTGCCAGCAGCTTAATCGGGGGAGGGTCCTACGAGCAGTACTTC	CASSLIGGGSYEQYF
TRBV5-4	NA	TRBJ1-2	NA	TGTGCCAGCAGCTTGGATCTCAACCCTTATGGCTACACCTTC	CASSLDLNPYGYTF
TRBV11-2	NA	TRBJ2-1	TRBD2	TGTGCCAGCAGCTTAGAGTACGCGGGAGGAAATGAGCAGTTCTTC	CASSLEYAGGNEQFF
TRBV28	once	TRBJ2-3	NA	TGTGCCAGCAGCCTAAGACCGCTCAGTGACCCAAAGGTGGGGCAGTATTTT	CASSLRPLSDPKVGQYF
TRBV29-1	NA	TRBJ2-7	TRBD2	TGCAGCGCCGGGAGGGTTAGCGGGCCAACCTACGAGCAGTACTTC	CSAGRVSGPTYEQYF